These T cell receptor beta chains were read from a single sample in a study of cytomegalovirus exposure and HLA in healthy donors. Clones were read by immunoSEQ multiplex PCR, and TCRdb kept only the in-frame ones, dropping some. The sample records roughly 120,000 clones, roughly 80% being singletons. Sequencing was performed on PBMCs. These receptors were taken from a young man in good health and CMV-seropositive. CDR3s include the opening cysteine and the closing phenylalanine or tryptophan. Each record gives: CDR3 protein, CDR3 DNA, J gene, clone size, V gene, D gene. A D gene is named only where the DNA matches it firmly. Clone size is given for some rows only: seen once, a few or many times, or a class if the clone is expanded.

CASSSRLAGTDTQYF TGTGCCAGCAGCTCTCGGCTAGCGGGCACAGATACGCAGTATTTT TRBJ2-3 - TRBV7-9 TRBD2
CASRTVAGANVLTF TGTGCCAGTAGGACAGTGGCTGGGGCCAACGTCCTGACTTTC TRBJ2-6 few TRBV19 -
CASSPDSGNTIYF TGTGCCAGCAGCCCGGACAGCGGAAACACCATATATTTT TRBJ1-3 - TRBV5-6 -
CASSRLAPASGANVLTF TGTGCCAGCAGCCGACTAGCCCCTGCCTCTGGGGCCAACGTCCTGACTTTC TRBJ2-6 - TRBV5-6 TRBD2
CASSLQGVNPNYGYTF TGTGCCAGCAGCTTACAGGGGGTAAACCCTAACTATGGCTACACCTTC TRBJ1-2 once TRBV11-1 TRBD1
CASGVGETQYF TGTGCCAGCGGAGTAGGAGAGACCCAGTACTTC TRBJ2-5 - TRBV6-5 -
CASSVGSGSSYNEQFF TGTGCCAGCAGCGTAGGTAGCGGGAGCTCCTACAATGAGCAGTTCTTC TRBJ2-1 - TRBV9 TRBD2
CASSFEMADSSNYGYTF TGTGCCAGCAGCTTCGAAATGGCAGATTCTTCTAACTATGGCTACACCTTC TRBJ1-2 - TRBV7-9 -
CASSLLGSGGSYNEQFF TGCGCCAGCAGCTTGTTAGGTTCGGGGGGCTCCTACAATGAGCAGTTCTTC TRBJ2-1 - TRBV5-1 TRBD2
CASSLGTSGAYEQYF TGTGCCAGCAGCCTTGGGACTAGCGGAGCCTACGAGCAGTACTTC TRBJ2-7 once TRBV5-4 TRBD2
CASFGTSGEYNEQFF TGTGCCAGCTTCGGGACTAGCGGGGAATACAATGAGCAGTTCTTC TRBJ2-1 - TRBV11-2 TRBD2
CASSVDGRGGTDTQYF TGTGCCAGCAGCGTAGATGGGCGGGGGGGCACAGATACGCAGTATTTT TRBJ2-3 - TRBV9 TRBD2
CASSLTWTGDPTTNEKLFF TGTGCCAGCAGCTTAACTTGGACAGGGGACCCCACAACTAATGAAAAACTGTTTTTT TRBJ1-4 - TRBV7-3 TRBD1
CASSLGLAGRNEQFF TGTGCCAGCAGCTTGGGACTAGCGGGAAGGAATGAGCAGTTCTTC TRBJ2-1 - TRBV5-4 TRBD2
CASSYPGQGYGYTF TGTGCCAGCAGCTACCCAGGACAGGGTTATGGCTACACCTTC TRBJ1-2 - TRBV5-4 TRBD1
CASRKSGDTGELFF TGTGCCAGCAGGAAATCAGGGGACACCGGGGAGCTGTTTTTT TRBJ2-2 - TRBV6-5 -
CASSLPEGGLNSPLHF TGTGCCAGCAGCTTACCCGAGGGTGGTCTAAATTCACCCCTCCACTTT TRBJ1-6 - TRBV13 -
CASSLSGSVDTQYF TGCGCCAGCAGCTTAAGCGGGAGTGTAGATACGCAGTATTTT TRBJ2-3 - TRBV5-1 TRBD2
CASSKAETQYF TGTGCCAGTAGTAAAGCGGAGACCCAGTACTTC TRBJ2-5 - TRBV19 -
CSVGQINEKLFF TGCAGCGTTGGTCAGATTAATGAAAAACTGTTTTTT TRBJ1-4 - TRBV29-1 -
CAWTGSGSGKAFF TGTGCCTGGACCGGTTCCGGTTCGGGAAAAGCTTTCTTT TRBJ1-1 - TRBV30 -
CAISENHAGTGDNYGYTF TGTGCCATCAGTGAGAACCACGCCGGGACAGGGGACAACTATGGCTACACCTTC TRBJ1-2 - TRBV10-3 TRBD1
CASSLIERGATDTQYF TGTGCCAGCAGCTTAATAGAGCGGGGGGCCACAGATACGCAGTATTTT TRBJ2-3 once TRBV7-9 TRBD2
CASSEPPGTGLNYGYTF TGTGCCAGCAGTGAACCGCCCGGGACAGGGTTAAACTATGGCTACACCTTC TRBJ1-2 - TRBV2 TRBD1
CSVFGDSFQTYNEQFF TGCAGCGTGTTCGGGGATTCATTTCAGACCTACAATGAGCAGTTCTTC TRBJ2-1 once TRBV29-1 -
CASSLGAGGATDTQYF TGTGCCAGCAGCTTAGGAGCGGGGGGGGCGACAGATACGCAGTATTTT TRBJ2-3 - TRBV7-2 TRBD2
CASSLIFTQETQYF TGTGCCAGCAGCTTAATCTTTACACAAGAGACCCAGTACTTC TRBJ2-5 - TRBV7-9 -
CATSRRLAPYNEQFF TGTGCCACCAGCAGGAGACTAGCCCCCTACAATGAGCAGTTCTTC TRBJ2-1 - TRBV15 TRBD2
CASSSRGNTIYF TGTGCCAGCAGCTCTAGGGGAAACACCATATATTTT TRBJ1-3 - TRBV7-9 -
CASTRQGLNTEAFF TGTGCCAGTACCCGACAGGGATTGAACACTGAAGCTTTCTTT TRBJ1-1 - TRBV19 TRBD1
CASSERTGNTGELFF TGTGCCAGCAGTGAACGAACAGGGAACACCGGGGAGCTGTTTTTT TRBJ2-2 few TRBV6-1 -
CASSRRQLPDTGELFF TGTGCCAGCAGCCGCAGACAGCTTCCAGACACCGGGGAGCTGTTTTTT TRBJ2-2 - TRBV7-9 -
CASSDNRVGYTF TGTGCCAGCAGCGACAACAGGGTCGGCTACACCTTC TRBJ1-2 - TRBV11-2 -
CASSLAGGGSPGTQYF TGTGCCAGCAGCTTGGCCGGGGGTGGCTCGCCGGGGACCCAGTACTTC TRBJ2-5 - TRBV5-4 -
CASSSDRGTYGYTF TGTGCCAGCAGCTCGGACAGGGGAACCTATGGCTACACCTTC TRBJ1-2 - TRBV11-3 TRBD1
CASSLEYFGADRELHF TGCGCCAGCAGCTTGGAATATTTTGGGGCCGACAGGGAGCTCCACTTT TRBJ1-6 - TRBV5-1 TRBD1
CASSPRSGGRFTEAFF TGTGCCAGCAGCCCCCGGAGCGGGGGGCGCTTCACTGAAGCTTTCTTT TRBJ1-1 - TRBV5-6 -
CASSSVGTGVEQFF TGTGCCAGCAGTAGTGTTGGGACAGGGGTAGAGCAGTTCTTC TRBJ2-1 - TRBV2 TRBD1
CATSQGGGEGYNEQFF TGTGCCACCAGCCAAGGCGGGGGGGAAGGGTACAATGAGCAGTTCTTC TRBJ2-1 - TRBV15 TRBD2
CASSPRGFLLNSPLHF TGTGCCAGCAGTCCCAGGGGTTTTCTCCTTAATTCACCCCTCCACTTT TRBJ1-6 - TRBV27 -
CASKAGWDRGTEAFF TGTGCCAGTAAGGCCGGGTGGGACAGGGGAACTGAAGCTTTCTTT TRBJ1-1 - TRBV19 TRBD1
CASSPLEVAAGNEQFF TGTGCCAGCAGTCCCCTCGAAGTAGCGGCAGGTAATGAGCAGTTCTTC TRBJ2-1 - TRBV2 -
CSVRVLSYEQYF TGCAGCGTACGGGTTCTCTCCTACGAGCAGTACTTC TRBJ2-7 - TRBV29-1 -
CASSEDPTAPEAFF TGTGCCAGCAGTGAAGACCCGACAGCTCCTGAAGCTTTCTTT TRBJ1-1 - TRBV6-1 -
CASSLRQGYNEQFF TGTGCCAGCAGCCTTCGACAGGGCTACAATGAGCAGTTCTTC TRBJ2-1 few TRBV7-8 TRBD1
CASTQDSGGTDTQYF TGTGCCAGCACCCAGGATAGCGGGGGCACAGATACGCAGTATTTT TRBJ2-3 - TRBV5-6 TRBD2
CASSLTGRSTDTQYF TGTGCCAGCAGTTTAACAGGGAGAAGCACAGATACGCAGTATTTT TRBJ2-3 - TRBV28 -
CASRPGGAGGYTF TGTGCCAGCAGGCCCGGGGGGGCGGGCGGCTACACCTTC TRBJ1-2 - TRBV2 -
CASSLVWGGENIQYF TGTGCCAGCAGCTTGGTGTGGGGGGGAGAAAACATTCAGTACTTC TRBJ2-4 - TRBV5-4 TRBD2
CASSKTGTYYGYTF TGTGCCAGCAGTAAGACAGGAACATACTATGGCTACACCTTC TRBJ1-2 - TRBV6-1 -
CASSLYGQGMTEAFF TGCGCCAGCAGCTTGTATGGACAGGGAATGACTGAAGCTTTCTTT TRBJ1-1 - TRBV5-1 TRBD1
CASSALGQANTEAFF TGTGCCAGCAGCGCTCTGGGACAGGCGAACACTGAAGCTTTCTTT TRBJ1-1 once TRBV2 TRBD1
CASSLPQGNTEAFF TGTGCCAGCAGTCTACCCCAGGGGAACACTGAAGCTTTCTTT TRBJ1-1 once TRBV28 -
CASPDPTLRREKLFF TGCGCCAGTCCCGACCCTACCCTAAGGAGAGAAAAACTGTTTTTT TRBJ1-4 - TRBV10-1 -